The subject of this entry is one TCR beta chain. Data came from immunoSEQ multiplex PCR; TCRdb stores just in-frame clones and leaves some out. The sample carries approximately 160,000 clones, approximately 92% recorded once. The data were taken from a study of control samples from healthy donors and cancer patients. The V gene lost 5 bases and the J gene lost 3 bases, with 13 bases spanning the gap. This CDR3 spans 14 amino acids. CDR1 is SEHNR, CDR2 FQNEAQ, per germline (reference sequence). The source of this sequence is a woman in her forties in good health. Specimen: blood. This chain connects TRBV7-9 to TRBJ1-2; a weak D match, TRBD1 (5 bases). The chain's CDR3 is CASSPSQGHYGYTF. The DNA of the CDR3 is TGTGCCAGCAGCCCCTCGCAGGGTCACTATGGCTACACCTTC.